This TCR beta chain was observed in a study of cytomegalovirus exposure and HLA in healthy donors. This CDR3 has 12 amino acids. CDR1 and CDR2 from the germline V gene are LNHDA and SQIVND (reference sequence). Trimming at V came to 5 bases and at J to 12 bases, leaving 8 bases not matched to a gene. PCR primers comprised 60 Vbeta and 13 Jbeta primers. TCRdb keeps only in-frame clones here, not all; method: immunoSEQ multiplex PCR. The table includes under 55,000 clones, around 72% detected once. Sequenced sample: PBMCs. V usage is TRBV19 and J usage is TRBJ1-1; TRBD1 agrees at 8 bases. The sequence derives from a woman aged 30 to 39 in good health and CMV-seronegative. The CDR3 spells CASSSRQGTPFF. The CDR3 nucleotides read TGTGCCAGTAGTTCCAGACAGGGGACGCCTTTCTTT.